The clone carrying this TCR beta chain has more than one count but fewer than ten. Its cognate antigen is unknown. The data were obtained in a study of T-cell memory formation after mild COVID-19. The CDR3 is 13 amino acids. Germline V CDR1 and CDR2: MNHEY, SVGAGI. V was shortened by 2 bases and J by 0 bases, with 4 bases between the two germline ends. TCRdb re-called the 5' RACE reads through MiXCR, storing one row per CDR3 protein. Of a few hundred thousand distinct CDR3 sequences in the sample, roughly a fifth are singletons; the top ten hold 21%. Study-level points and caveats: Cross-reactive memory appears to have joined, as suggested by some responding clones showing up in pre-infection memory.

The sequencing sample was made of PBMCs or a T cell subset sorted from them (not recorded which). The chain has TRBV6-5 and TRBJ1-2; D is uncertain. This receptor was identified in a man aged 18 to 35 who had mild COVID-19 (a few samples of this study predate the infection). Cell type and time point are not known. The CDR3 DNA reads as TGTGCCAGCAGTTACACAGCTAACTATGGCTACACCTTC. Protein sequence: CASSYTANYGYTF.